This T cell receptor (beta chain) originates from a study of cytomegalovirus exposure and HLA in healthy donors. Across the whole study: Out of a few hundred genotyped donors, about 80% belonged to the Caucasian-associated ancestry cluster. Study results and caveats: According to an earlier analysis, most TCR beta V segments yielded productive rearrangements about 87% or about 30% of the time.

Points on this clone: Antigen specificity is unknown.

Germline lookup yields CDR1 MDHEN and CDR2 SYDVKM. Trimming took 3 bases from V and 5 from J, leaving 8 bases between them. The CDR3 contains 12 residues. 13 Jbeta primers and 60 Vbeta primers were used for the PCR. TCRdb keeps only in-frame clones here, not all; method: immunoSEQ multiplex PCR. In all, the sample yields 55,000 to 75,000 clones. The sequenced sample consisted of PBMCs. This TCR was recovered from a woman aged 25 to 39 in good health and CMV-seronegative. The genes are TRBV28 and TRBJ2-7; D is perhaps TRBD1 (5 bases). CDR3 nucleotides: TGTGCCAGCAGTTTTATCAGGGACGAGCAGTACTTC. Translating gives CASSFIRDEQYF.